This TCR beta chain derives from a study of CD8 T cells in ankylosing spondylitis. Findings and caveats of the study: Seven to nine highly homologous variants made up a TCR beta motif that seemed to typify ankylosing spondylitis blood. Reportedly, matched ankylosing spondylitis synovial fluid was significantly enriched for disease-linked clones.

This CDR3 spans 13 amino acids. CDR1 is SGHRS, CDR2 YFSETQ, per germline. V lost 4 bases, J lost 2 bases, and 9 bases lay in between. This clonotype appeared a single time. Its antigen is as yet unknown. Scientists made TCR beta libraries using quantitative 5'-RACE with molecular barcodes. TCRdb reprocessed the 5' RACE reads with MiXCR, giving one entry per CDR3 protein. The table has 250,000 to 350,000 distinct CDR3 sequences, around 19% seen once. The source is a male donor with ankylosing spondylitis or in good health (not recorded which). The chain combines TRBV5-1 with TRBJ1-2; no definite D call. The sample comprised blood, either unsorted or a sorted T cell fraction (not recorded which). CDR3: CASSPGINYGYTF. Here the CDR3 DNA reads TGCGCCAGCAGCCCCGGGATCAACTATGGCTACACCTTC.